This T cell receptor beta chain is from a study of T cell repertoires in cytomegalovirus infection. TCRdb re-called the reads through MiXCR, storing one row per CDR3 protein. Found here are some 700,000 distinct CDR3 sequences, roughly 30% of them singletons; the top ten hold roughly 20%. The CDR3 runs 15 residues. V lost 7 bases, J lost 4 bases, and 9 bases stayed unmatched. The germline CDR1 and CDR2 sequences are SGHTA and FQGNSA. The table lists this clonotype with many counts. Antigen: not known. The clonotype comes from a human donor in good health (CMV status not recorded). Some clones in this sample may be carry-over from other donors' samples. The specimen was cultured PBMCs, collected from culture after CMV antigen stimulation. The rearrangement links TRBV7-2 to TRBJ1-4; 7 bases fit TRBD1. As DNA, the CDR3 is TGTGCCAGCACCCGGTCGGGGACAGTTAATGAAAAACTGTTTTTT. It codes for CASTRSGTVNEKLFF.